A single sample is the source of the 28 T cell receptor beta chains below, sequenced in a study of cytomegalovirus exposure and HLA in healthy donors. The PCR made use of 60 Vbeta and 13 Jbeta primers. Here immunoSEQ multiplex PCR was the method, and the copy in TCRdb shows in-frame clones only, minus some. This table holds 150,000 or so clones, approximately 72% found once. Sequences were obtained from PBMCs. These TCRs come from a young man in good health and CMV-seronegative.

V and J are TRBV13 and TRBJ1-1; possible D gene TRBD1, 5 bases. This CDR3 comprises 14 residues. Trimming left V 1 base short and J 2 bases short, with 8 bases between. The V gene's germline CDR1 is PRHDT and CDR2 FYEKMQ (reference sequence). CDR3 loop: CASSLVGANTEAFF. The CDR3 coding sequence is TGTGCCAGCAGCTTAGTAGGGGCTAACACTGAAGCTTTCTTT. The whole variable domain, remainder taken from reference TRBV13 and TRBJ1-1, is AAGVIQSPRHLIKEKRETATLKCYPIPRHDTVYWYQQGPGQDPQFLISFYEKMQSDKGSIPDRFSAQQFSDYHSELNMSSLELGDSALYFCASSLVGANTEAFFGQGTRLTVV.

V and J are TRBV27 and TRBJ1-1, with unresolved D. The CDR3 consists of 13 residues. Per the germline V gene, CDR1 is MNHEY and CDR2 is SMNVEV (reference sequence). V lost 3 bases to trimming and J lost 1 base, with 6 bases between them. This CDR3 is CASSFIRNTEAFF. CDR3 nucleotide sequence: TGTGCCAGCAGTTTTATTCGGAACACTGAAGCTTTCTTT.

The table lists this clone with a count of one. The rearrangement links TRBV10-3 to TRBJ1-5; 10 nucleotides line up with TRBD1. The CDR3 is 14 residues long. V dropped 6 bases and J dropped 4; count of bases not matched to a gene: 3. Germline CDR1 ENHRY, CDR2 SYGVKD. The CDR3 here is CAIRDRGGNQPQHF. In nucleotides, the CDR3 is TGTGCCATCAGGGACAGGGGGGGAAATCAGCCCCAGCATTTT.

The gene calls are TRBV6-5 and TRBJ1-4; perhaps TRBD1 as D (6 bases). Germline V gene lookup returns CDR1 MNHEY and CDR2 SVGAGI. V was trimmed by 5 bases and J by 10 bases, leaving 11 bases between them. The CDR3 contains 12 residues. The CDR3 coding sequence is TGTGCCAGCAGTCCACAGGGTGGAAAACTGTTTTTT. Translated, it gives CASSPQGGKLFF.

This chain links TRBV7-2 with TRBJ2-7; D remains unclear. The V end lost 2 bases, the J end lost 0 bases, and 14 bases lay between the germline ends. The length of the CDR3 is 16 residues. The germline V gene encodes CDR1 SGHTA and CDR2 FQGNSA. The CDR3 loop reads CASSLFVPLSSYEQYF. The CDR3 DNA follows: TGTGCCAGCAGCTTATTCGTGCCTCTAAGCTCCTACGAGCAGTACTTC. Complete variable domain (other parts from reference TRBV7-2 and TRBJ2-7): GAGVSQSPSNKVTEKGKDVELRCDPISGHTALYWYRQSLGQGLEFLIYFQGNSAPDKSGLPSDRFSAERTGGSVSTLTIQRTQQEDSAVYLCASSLFVPLSSYEQYFGPGTRLTVT.

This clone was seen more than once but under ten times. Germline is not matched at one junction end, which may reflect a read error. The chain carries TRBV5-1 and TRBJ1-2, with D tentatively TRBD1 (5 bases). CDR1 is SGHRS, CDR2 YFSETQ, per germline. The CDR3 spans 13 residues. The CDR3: CASRLGTREGYTF. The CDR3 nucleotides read TGCGCCAGCAGATTGGGGACGCGGGAGGGCTACACCTTC.

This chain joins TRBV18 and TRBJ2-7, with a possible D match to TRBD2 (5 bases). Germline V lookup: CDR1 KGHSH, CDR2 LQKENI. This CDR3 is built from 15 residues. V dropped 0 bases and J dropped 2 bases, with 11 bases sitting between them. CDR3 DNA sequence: TGTGCCAGCTCACCACCTAGCCGGACTGCCTACGAGCAGTACTTC. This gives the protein CASSPPSRTAYEQYF. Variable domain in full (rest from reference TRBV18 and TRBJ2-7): NAGVMQNPRHLVRRRGQEARLRCSPMKGHSHVYWYRQLPEEGLKFMVYLQKENIIDESGMPKERFSAEFPKEGPSILRIQQVVRGDSAAYFCASSPPSRTAYEQYFGPGTRLTVT.

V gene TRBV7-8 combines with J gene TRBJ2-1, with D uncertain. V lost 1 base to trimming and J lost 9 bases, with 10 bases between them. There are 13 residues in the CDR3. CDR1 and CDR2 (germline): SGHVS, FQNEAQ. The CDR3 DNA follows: TGTGCCAGCAGCTTAGTAACAGCCGGTGAGCAGTTCTTC. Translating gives CASSLVTAGEQFF.

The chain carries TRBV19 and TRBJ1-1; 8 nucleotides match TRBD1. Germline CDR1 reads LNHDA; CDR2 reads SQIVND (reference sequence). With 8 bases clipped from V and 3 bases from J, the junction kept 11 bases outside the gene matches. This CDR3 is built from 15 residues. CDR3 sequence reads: CASGSGQGWYTEAFF. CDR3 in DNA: TGTGCCAGTGGTTCTGGACAGGGATGGTACACTGAAGCTTTCTTT. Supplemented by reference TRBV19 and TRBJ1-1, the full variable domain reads DGGITQSPKYLFRKEGQNVTLSCEQNLNHDAMYWYRQDPGQGLRLIYYSQIVNDFQKGDIAEGYSVSREKKESFPLTVTSAQKNPTAFYLCASGSGQGWYTEAFFGQGTRLTVV.

The CDR3 nucleotides are TGTGCCAGCTCACCACTTACAGGGGACCCCATTCAGTACTTC. This sequence encodes CASSPLTGDPIQYF. This chain joins TRBV18 and TRBJ2-4, with TRBD1 matching over 7 bases. The V segment lost 1 base and the J segment 9 bases; nucleotides outside the gene matches: 6. CDR1 is KGHSH, CDR2 LQKENI, per germline. This CDR3 is 14 amino acids long.

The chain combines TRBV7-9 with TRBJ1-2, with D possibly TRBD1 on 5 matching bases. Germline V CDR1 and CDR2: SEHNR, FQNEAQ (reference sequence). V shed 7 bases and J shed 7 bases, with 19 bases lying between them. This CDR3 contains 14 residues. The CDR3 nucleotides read TGTGCCAGCACCCACGGCAGGGAGGCAAGTGGCTACACCTTC. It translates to CASTHGREASGYTF.

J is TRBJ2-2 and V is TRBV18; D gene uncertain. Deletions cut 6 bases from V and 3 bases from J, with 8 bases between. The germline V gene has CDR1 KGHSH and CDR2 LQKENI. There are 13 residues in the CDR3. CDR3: CASSPQDTGELFF. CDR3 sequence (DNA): TGTGCCAGCTCCCCTCAGGACACCGGGGAGCTGTTTTTT.

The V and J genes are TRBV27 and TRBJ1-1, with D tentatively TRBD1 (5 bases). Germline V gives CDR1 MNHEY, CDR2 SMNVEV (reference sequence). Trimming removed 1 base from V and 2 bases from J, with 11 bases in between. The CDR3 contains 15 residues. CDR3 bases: TGTGCCAGCAGTTTATTCGACAGCATTAACACTGAAGCTTTCTTT. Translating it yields CASSLFDSINTEAFF.

CDR3 sequence: CASSLSYEQFF. The DNA for the CDR3 is TGTGCCAGCAGCTTAAGCTATGAGCAGTTCTTC. This chain uses TRBV7-6 with TRBJ2-1, with no clear D. Germline lookup yields CDR1 SGHVS and CDR2 FNYEAQ. Trimming stripped 2 bases from V and 8 bases from J, with 4 bases between. The CDR3 sequence is 11 residues long.

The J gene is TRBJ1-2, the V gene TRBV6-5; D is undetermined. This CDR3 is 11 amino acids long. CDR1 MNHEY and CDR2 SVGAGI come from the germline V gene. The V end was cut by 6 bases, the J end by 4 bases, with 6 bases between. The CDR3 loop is CASSRGYGYTF. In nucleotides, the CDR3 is TGTGCCAGCAGCAGAGGCTATGGCTACACCTTC.

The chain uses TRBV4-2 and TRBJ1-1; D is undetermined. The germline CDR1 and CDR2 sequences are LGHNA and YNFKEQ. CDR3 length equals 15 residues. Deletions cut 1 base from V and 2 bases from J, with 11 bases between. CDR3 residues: CASSQVRGLNTEAFF. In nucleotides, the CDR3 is TGTGCCAGCAGCCAAGTCCGCGGACTTAACACTGAAGCTTTCTTT.

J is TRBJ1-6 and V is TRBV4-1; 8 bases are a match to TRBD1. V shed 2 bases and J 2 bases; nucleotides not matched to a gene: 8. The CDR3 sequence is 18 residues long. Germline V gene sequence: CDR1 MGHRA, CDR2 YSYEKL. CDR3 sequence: CASSQFRGQGPYNSPLHF. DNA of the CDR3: TGCGCCAGCAGCCAATTTCGTGGACAGGGCCCCTATAATTCACCCCTCCACTTT.

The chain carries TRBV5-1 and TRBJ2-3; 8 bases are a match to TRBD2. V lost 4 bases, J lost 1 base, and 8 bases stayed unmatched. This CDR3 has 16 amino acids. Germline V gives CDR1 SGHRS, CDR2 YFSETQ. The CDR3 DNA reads TGCGCCAGCAGCCCGCCGCGGCGGGGGGGCACAGATACGCAGTATTTT. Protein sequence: CASSPPRRGGTDTQYF.

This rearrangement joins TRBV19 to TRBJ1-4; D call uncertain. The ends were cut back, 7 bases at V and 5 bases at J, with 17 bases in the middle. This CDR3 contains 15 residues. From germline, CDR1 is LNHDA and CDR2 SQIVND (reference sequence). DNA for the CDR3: TGTGCCAGTAAAGTTTATGCTTCAGCGAATGAAAAACTGTTTTTT. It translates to CASKVYASANEKLFF.

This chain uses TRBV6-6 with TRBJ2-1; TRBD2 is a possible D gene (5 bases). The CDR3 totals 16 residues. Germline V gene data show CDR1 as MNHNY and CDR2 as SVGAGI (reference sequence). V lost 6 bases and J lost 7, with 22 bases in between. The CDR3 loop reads CASSHAPSLRVNEQFF. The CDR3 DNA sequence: TGTGCCAGCAGCCACGCCCCAAGCTTGCGGGTAAATGAGCAGTTCTTC.

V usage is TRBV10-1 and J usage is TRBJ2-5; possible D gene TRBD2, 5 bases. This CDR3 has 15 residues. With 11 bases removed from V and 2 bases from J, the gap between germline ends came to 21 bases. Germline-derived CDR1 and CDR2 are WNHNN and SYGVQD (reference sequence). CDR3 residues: CARLPGKYGQETQYF. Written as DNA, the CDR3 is TGCGCCCGACTACCCGGGAAGTACGGGCAAGAGACCCAGTACTTC.

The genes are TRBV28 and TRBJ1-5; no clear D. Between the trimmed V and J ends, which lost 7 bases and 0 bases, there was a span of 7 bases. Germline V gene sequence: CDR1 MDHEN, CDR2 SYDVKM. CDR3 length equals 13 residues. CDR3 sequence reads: CASIEDSNQPQHF. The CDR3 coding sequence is TGTGCCAGCATAGAAGATAGCAATCAGCCCCAGCATTTT.

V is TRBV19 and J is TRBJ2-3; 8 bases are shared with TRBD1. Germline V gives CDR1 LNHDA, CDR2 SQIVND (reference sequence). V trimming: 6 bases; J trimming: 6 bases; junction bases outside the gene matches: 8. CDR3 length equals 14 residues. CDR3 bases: TGTGCCAGTAGCGACGGGACAGGTCCCGATACGCAGTATTTT. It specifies CASSDGTGPDTQYF.

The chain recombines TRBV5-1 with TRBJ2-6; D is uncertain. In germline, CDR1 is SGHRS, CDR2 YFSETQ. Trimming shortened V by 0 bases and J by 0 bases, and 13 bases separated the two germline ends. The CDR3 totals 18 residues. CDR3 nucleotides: TGCGCCAGCAGCTTGGCGAGAGCTTTTAGCTCTGGGGCCAACGTCCTGACTTTC. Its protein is CASSLARAFSSGANVLTF. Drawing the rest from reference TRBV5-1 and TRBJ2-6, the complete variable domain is KAGVTQTPRYLIKTRGQQVTLSCSPISGHRSVSWYQQTPGQGLQFLFEYFSETQRNKGNFPGRFSGRQFSNSRSEMNVSTLELGDSALYLCASSLARAFSSGANVLTFGAGSRLTVL.

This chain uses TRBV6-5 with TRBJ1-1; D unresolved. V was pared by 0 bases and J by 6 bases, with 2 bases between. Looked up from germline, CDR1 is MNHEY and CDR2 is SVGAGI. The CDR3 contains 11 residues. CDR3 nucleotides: TGTGCCAGCAGTTACTCCGCTGAAGCTTTCTTT. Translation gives CASSYSAEAFF.

The CDR3 DNA reads as TGCAGTGCTTGGGACTCGGTCGGCTACACCTTC. Its translation is CSAWDSVGYTF. The gene calls are TRBV20-1 and TRBJ1-2, with TRBD1 as a possible D gene (5 bases). There are 11 residues in the CDR3. The germline V gene has CDR1 DFQATT and CDR2 SNEGSKA (reference sequence). V was clipped by 5 bases and J by 8 bases, with 12 bases between them.

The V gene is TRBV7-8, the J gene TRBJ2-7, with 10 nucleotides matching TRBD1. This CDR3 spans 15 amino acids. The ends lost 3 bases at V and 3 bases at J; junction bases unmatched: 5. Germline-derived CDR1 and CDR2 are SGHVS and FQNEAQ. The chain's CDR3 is CASSLIRDRGYEQYF. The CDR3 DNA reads TGTGCCAGCAGCTTGATCCGGGACAGGGGCTACGAGCAGTACTTC. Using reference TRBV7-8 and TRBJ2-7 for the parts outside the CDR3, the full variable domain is GAGVSQSPRYKVAKRGQDVALRCDPISGHVSLFWYQQALGQGPEFLTYFQNEAQLDKSGLPSDRFFAERPEGSVSTLKIQRTQQEDSAVYLCASSLIRDRGYEQYFGPGTRLTVT.

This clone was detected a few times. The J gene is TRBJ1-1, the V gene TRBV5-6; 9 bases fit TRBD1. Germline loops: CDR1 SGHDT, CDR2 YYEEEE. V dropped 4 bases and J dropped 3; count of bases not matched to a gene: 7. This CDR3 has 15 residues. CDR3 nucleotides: TGTGCCAGCAGCCAGGACAGGGGCGATCACACTGAAGCTTTCTTT. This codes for CASSQDRGDHTEAFF.